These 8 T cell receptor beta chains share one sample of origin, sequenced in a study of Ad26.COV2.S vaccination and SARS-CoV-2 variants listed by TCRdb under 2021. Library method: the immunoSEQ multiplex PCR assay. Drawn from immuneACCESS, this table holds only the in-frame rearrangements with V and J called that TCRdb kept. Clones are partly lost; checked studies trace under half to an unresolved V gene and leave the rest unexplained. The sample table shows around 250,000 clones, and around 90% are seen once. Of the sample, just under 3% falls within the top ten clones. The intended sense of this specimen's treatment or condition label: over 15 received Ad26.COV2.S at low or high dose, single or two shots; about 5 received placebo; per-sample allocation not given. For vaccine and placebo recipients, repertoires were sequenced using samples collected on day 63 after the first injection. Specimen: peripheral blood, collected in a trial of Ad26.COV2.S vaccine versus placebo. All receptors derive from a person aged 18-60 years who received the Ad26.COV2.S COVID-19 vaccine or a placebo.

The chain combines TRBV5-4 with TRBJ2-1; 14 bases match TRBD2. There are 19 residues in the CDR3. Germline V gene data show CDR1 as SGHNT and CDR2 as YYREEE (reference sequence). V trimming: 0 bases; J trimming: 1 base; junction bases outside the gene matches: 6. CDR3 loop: CASSLAGTSGGRSYNEQFF. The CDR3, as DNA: TGTGCCAGCAGCTTGGCCGGGACTAGCGGGGGTCGTTCCTACAATGAGCAGTTCTTC.

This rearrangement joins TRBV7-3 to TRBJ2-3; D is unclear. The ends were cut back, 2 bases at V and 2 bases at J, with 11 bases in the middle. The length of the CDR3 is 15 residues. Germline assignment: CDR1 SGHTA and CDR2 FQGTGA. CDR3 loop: CASSLGRTATDTQYF. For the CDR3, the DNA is TGTGCCAGCAGCTTAGGCCGGACGGCCACAGATACGCAGTATTTT.

Here the CDR3 reads CASSYLGQAPGETQYF. The CDR3 DNA follows: TGTGCCAGCAGTTACCTGGGACAGGCGCCAGGAGAGACCCAGTACTTC. V usage is TRBV6-2 or TRBV6-3 and J usage is TRBJ2-5, with 8 bases matching TRBD1. CDR1 MNHEY and CDR2 SVGEGT come from the germline V gene. Unmatched junction bases numbered 9, after V lost 2 bases and J lost 4 bases. CDR3 size: 16 residues.

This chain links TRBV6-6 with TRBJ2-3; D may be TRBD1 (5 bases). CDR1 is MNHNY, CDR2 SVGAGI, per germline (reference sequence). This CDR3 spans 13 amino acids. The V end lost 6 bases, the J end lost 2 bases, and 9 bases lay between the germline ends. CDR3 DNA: TGTGCCAGCAGAGACAGTTCCACAGATACGCAGTATTTT. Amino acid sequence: CASRDSSTDTQYF.

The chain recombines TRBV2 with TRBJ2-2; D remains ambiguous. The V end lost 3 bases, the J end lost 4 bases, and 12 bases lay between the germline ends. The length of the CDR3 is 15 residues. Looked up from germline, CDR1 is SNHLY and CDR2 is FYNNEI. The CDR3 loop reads CASSDYTKITGELFF. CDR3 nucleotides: TGTGCCAGCAGTGACTACACCAAAATCACCGGGGAGCTGTTTTTT.

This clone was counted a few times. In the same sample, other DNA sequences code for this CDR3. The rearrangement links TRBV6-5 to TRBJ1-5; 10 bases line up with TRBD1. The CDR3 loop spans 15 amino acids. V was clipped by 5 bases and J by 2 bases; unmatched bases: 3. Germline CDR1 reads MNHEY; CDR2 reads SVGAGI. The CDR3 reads CASSRDRGGNQPQHF. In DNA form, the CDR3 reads TGTGCCAGCAGTCGGGACAGGGGTGGCAATCAGCCCCAGCATTTT.

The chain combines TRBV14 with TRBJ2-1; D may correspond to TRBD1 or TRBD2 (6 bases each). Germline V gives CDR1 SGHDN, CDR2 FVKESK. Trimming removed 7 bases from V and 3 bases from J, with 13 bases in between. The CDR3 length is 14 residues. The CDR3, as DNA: TGTGCCAGCAAGAGGGGGGAGGACTACAATGAGCAGTTCTTC. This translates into CASKRGEDYNEQFF.

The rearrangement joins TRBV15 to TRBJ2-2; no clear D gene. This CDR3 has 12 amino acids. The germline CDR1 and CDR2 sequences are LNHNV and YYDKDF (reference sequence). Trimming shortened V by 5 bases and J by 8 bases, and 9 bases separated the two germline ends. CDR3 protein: CATSSLGGELFF. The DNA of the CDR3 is TGTGCCACCAGCTCCCTTGGAGGGGAGCTGTTTTTT.